This T cell receptor (beta chain) comes out of a study of T cell changes during pregnancy in multiple sclerosis. Repertoires were generated with immunoSEQ multiplex PCR, while TCRdb's copy carries only in-frame clones and drops some. Among roughly 90,000 clones listed, 94% were seen once. This CDR3 is 15 amino acids long. Per the germline V gene, CDR1 is LNHDA and CDR2 is SQIVND (reference sequence). V was cut by 3 bases and J by 5 bases, with 17 bases left in between. The source of this sequence is a female donor with multiple sclerosis, enrolled in a pregnancy study. Sequencing used peripheral blood, obtained in the third trimester of pregnancy. This chain links TRBV19 with TRBJ2-7; D remains ambiguous. In DNA, the CDR3 is TGTGCCAGTAGTATCCCTTCCCGCCCGCCTAACGAGCAGTACTTC. It translates to CASSIPSRPPNEQYF.